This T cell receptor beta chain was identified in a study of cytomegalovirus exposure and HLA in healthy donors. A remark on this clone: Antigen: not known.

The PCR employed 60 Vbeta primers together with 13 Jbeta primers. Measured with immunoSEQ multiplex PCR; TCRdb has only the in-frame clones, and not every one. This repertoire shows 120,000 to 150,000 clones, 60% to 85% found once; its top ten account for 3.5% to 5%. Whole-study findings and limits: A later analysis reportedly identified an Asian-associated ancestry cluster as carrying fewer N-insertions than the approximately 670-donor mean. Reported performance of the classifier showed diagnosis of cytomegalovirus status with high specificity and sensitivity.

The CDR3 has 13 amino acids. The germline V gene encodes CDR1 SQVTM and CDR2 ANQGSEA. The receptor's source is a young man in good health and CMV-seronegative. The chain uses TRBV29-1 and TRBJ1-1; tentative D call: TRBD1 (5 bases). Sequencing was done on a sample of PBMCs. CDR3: CTAFVPGDTEAFF. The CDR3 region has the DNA TGCACCGCTTTCGTGCCGGGGGACACTGAAGCTTTCTTT. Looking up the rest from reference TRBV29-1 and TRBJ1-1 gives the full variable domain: SAVISQKPSRDICQRGTSLTIQCQVDSQVTMMFWYRQQPGQSLTLIATANQGSEATYESGFVIDKFPISRPNLTFSTLTVSNMSPEDSSIYLCTAFVPGDTEAFFGQGTRLTVV.